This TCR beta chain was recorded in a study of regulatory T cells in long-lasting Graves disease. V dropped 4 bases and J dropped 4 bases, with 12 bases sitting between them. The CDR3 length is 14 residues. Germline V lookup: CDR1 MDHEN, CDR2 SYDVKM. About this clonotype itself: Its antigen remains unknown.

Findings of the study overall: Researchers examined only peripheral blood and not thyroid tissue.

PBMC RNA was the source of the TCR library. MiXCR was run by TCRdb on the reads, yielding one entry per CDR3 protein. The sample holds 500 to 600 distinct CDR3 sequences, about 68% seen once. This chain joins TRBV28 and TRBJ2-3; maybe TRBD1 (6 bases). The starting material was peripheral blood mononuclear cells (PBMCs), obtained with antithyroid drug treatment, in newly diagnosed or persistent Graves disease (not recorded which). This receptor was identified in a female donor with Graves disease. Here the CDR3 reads CASSSQGIPDTQYF. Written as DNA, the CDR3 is TGTGCCAGCAGTTCGCAGGGGATCCCAGATACGCAGTATTTT.